This is a list of T cell receptor beta chains from one sample in a study of T cells after yellow fever vaccination. TCRdb re-derived calls from the 5' RACE reads in MiXCR, one entry per CDR3 protein. The data show 610,000 or so distinct CDR3 sequences, with roughly an eighth seen just once and about 15% held by the top ten. The source was PBMCs, collected on the day of the yellow fever booster vaccination. Receptors were obtained from a young man who received the YFV17D yellow fever vaccine. The CDR3 runs from the conserved cysteine through the conserved F or W. Fields, in order: D gene, CDR3 length, clone size, V gene, J gene, CDR3 protein, CDR3 DNA. D genes are given only for firm matches. Expanded clones are given a class, and other clones once, few, many or no size at all.

d_call: TRBD2
cdr3_length: 16
clone_size: few
v_call: TRBV7-7
j_call: TRBJ2-5
cdr3_aa: CASSFLGLAGKETQYF
cdr3_nt: TGTGCCAGCAGCTTCTTGGGACTAGCGGGGAAAGAGACCCAGTACTTC

d_call: TRBD1
cdr3_length: 15
clone_size: .
v_call: TRBV7-3
j_call: TRBJ1-4
cdr3_aa: CASRPGTGSNEKLFF
cdr3_nt: TGTGCCAGCAGGCCTGGGACAGGTTCTAATGAAAAACTGTTTTTT

d_call: TRBD1
cdr3_length: 15
clone_size: .
v_call: TRBV9
j_call: TRBJ2-2
cdr3_aa: CAILQGARNTGELFF
cdr3_nt: TGTGCCATTCTACAGGGGGCTCGTAACACCGGGGAGCTGTTTTTT

d_call: TRBD2
cdr3_length: 18
clone_size: .
v_call: TRBV6-2/TRBV6-3
j_call: TRBJ2-2
cdr3_aa: CASSFEGLAGEMAGELFF
cdr3_nt: TGTGCCAGCAGTTTTGAGGGTCTAGCGGGAGAGATGGCCGGGGAGCTGTTTTTT

d_call: .
cdr3_length: 12
clone_size: few
v_call: TRBV12-3/TRBV12-4
j_call: TRBJ1-4
cdr3_aa: CASSAAGAQLFF
cdr3_nt: TGTGCCAGCAGCGCCGCTGGAGCCCAACTGTTTTTT

d_call: .
cdr3_length: 12
clone_size: .
v_call: TRBV15
j_call: TRBJ1-6
cdr3_aa: CATSGVNSPLHF
cdr3_nt: TGTGCCACCAGCGGGGTCAATTCACCCCTCCACTTT

d_call: TRBD1
cdr3_length: 12
clone_size: .
v_call: TRBV20-1
j_call: TRBJ2-4
cdr3_aa: CSAPGTGNIQYF
cdr3_nt: TGCAGTGCCCCCGGGACAGGAAACATTCAGTACTTC

d_call: TRBD2
cdr3_length: 15
clone_size: few
v_call: TRBV25-1
j_call: TRBJ2-1
cdr3_aa: CASSDHGTSGMEQFF
cdr3_nt: TGTGCCAGCAGTGACCACGGGACTAGCGGGATGGAGCAGTTCTTC

d_call: .
cdr3_length: 16
clone_size: few
v_call: TRBV7-2
j_call: TRBJ1-3
cdr3_aa: CASSQQGRSSGNTIYF
cdr3_nt: TGTGCCAGCAGCCAACAGGGCAGGAGCTCTGGAAACACCATATATTTT

d_call: .
cdr3_length: 11
clone_size: .
v_call: TRBV20-1
j_call: TRBJ1-1
cdr3_aa: CSAREGAEAFF
cdr3_nt: TGCAGTGCTAGAGAGGGAGCTGAAGCTTTCTTT

d_call: .
cdr3_length: 12
clone_size: few
v_call: TRBV25-1
j_call: TRBJ1-1
cdr3_aa: CASSEVMRRAFF
cdr3_nt: TGTGCCAGCAGTGAAGTGATGAGAAGGGCTTTCTTT

d_call: TRBD2
cdr3_length: 16
clone_size: .
v_call: TRBV9
j_call: TRBJ2-1
cdr3_aa: CASSVVGTSGYNEQFF
cdr3_nt: TGTGCCAGCAGCGTAGTTGGGACTAGCGGCTACAATGAGCAGTTCTTC

d_call: .
cdr3_length: 17
clone_size: many
v_call: TRBV14
j_call: TRBJ2-1
cdr3_aa: CASSRFGGQDSLNEQFF
cdr3_nt: TGTGCCAGCAGCCGGTTTGGGGGACAAGACTCCCTCAATGAGCAGTTCTTC

d_call: .
cdr3_length: 14
clone_size: .
v_call: TRBV7-9
j_call: TRBJ2-7
cdr3_aa: CASSSSSTHYEQYF
cdr3_nt: TGTGCCAGCAGCTCTTCCTCAACCCACTACGAGCAGTACTTC

d_call: TRBD2
cdr3_length: 13
clone_size: few
v_call: TRBV30
j_call: TRBJ2-1
cdr3_aa: CACGLAFYNEQFF
cdr3_nt: TGTGCCTGCGGACTAGCGTTTTACAATGAGCAGTTCTTC

d_call: .
cdr3_length: 14
clone_size: few
v_call: TRBV12-3/TRBV12-4
j_call: TRBJ2-1
cdr3_aa: CASSVIGPYNEQFF
cdr3_nt: TGTGCCAGCAGCGTGATCGGGCCCTACAATGAGCAGTTCTTC

d_call: TRBD1
cdr3_length: 15
clone_size: medium-sized
v_call: TRBV7-2
j_call: TRBJ2-3
cdr3_aa: CASSIQGGSTDTQYF
cdr3_nt: TGTGCCAGCAGCATACAGGGGGGCAGCACAGATACGCAGTATTTT

d_call: TRBD2
cdr3_length: 12
clone_size: .
v_call: TRBV15
j_call: TRBJ2-5
cdr3_aa: CASGRAQETQYF
cdr3_nt: TGTGCCTCAGGGAGGGCTCAAGAGACCCAGTACTTC

d_call: .
cdr3_length: 15
clone_size: many
v_call: TRBV7-2
j_call: TRBJ2-1
cdr3_aa: CASSTSSSAYNAAFF
cdr3_nt: TGTGCCAGCAGCACATCATCTAGTGCTTATAATGCTGCGTTCTTC

d_call: .
cdr3_length: 12
clone_size: few
v_call: TRBV20-1
j_call: TRBJ2-5
cdr3_aa: CSARVPSTLQYF
cdr3_nt: TGCAGTGCTAGGGTCCCCTCTACGCTCCAGTACTTC

d_call: TRBD1
cdr3_length: 17
clone_size: few
v_call: TRBV7-2
j_call: TRBJ2-1
cdr3_aa: CASSFGGRGQGYNEQFF
cdr3_nt: TGTGCCAGCAGCTTCGGGGGCCGAGGACAGGGCTACAATGAGCAGTTCTTC

d_call: .
cdr3_length: 14
clone_size: .
v_call: TRBV14
j_call: TRBJ2-5
cdr3_aa: CASSQAASKETQYF
cdr3_nt: TGTGCCAGCAGCCAAGCGGCAAGCAAAGAGACCCAGTACTTC